This T cell receptor (beta chain) emerged from a study of Graves' ophthalmopathy and Graves' hyperthyroidism. Trimming at V came to 5 bases and at J to 9 bases, leaving 6 bases not matched to a gene. The CDR3 has 14 amino acids. The germline gives CDR1 SGHTA, CDR2 FQGNSA. Amplification targeted the TCR beta CDR3 regions, with RNA transcripts as the source material. The workflow started with a first-round RT-PCR run with HTBI primers and then moved on to a second-round multiplex PCR. One entry per CDR3 protein results from TCRdb running MiXCR on the multiplex PCR reads. The repertoire consists of 650,000 to 900,000 distinct CDR3 sequences, with around 40% occurring once and the leading ten covering approximately 43%.

Sequences were obtained from peripheral blood. This TCR came from an adult man with Graves' ophthalmopathy. The J gene is TRBJ1-6, the V gene TRBV7-2, with 8 positions matching TRBD1. The CDR3: CASSTRTGSSPLHF. CDR3 DNA: TGTGCCAGCAGCACCCGGACAGGGAGTTCACCCCTCCACTTT.